One T cell receptor (beta chain) is described in this entry. Its antigen is unidentified. Its ends do not fully match the called genes, so a read error is possible. The CDR3 spans 15 residues. Germline assignment: CDR1 GTSNPN and CDR2 SVGIG (reference sequence). Both 60 Vbeta primers and 13 Jbeta primers went into the PCR. Sequenced by immunoSEQ multiplex PCR; TCRdb stores in-frame clones only, minus some. The repertoire holds under 130,000 clones, with around 15% as singletons. The sample belongs to a study of cytomegalovirus exposure and HLA in healthy donors. At the level of the study: Earlier findings included 117 million unique TCR beta sequences obtained from about 180 million T cells. Study-wide points: One later analysis reportedly identified an Asian-associated ancestry cluster that showed fewer N-insertions than the approximately 700-donor mean. Researchers reportedly found TCR beta sequences accurately predicted most subjects' HLA-A and HLA-B alleles.

The sequencing sample was made of PBMCs. The V gene is TRBV30, the J gene TRBJ1-3; TRBD1 matches 8 bases. The clonotype was recovered from a female donor in good health and CMV-seronegative. CDR3 bases: TGTGCCTGGAGCGGGACAGGAGCCACCACCCCCTCATCACATTTT. Translation: CAWSGTGATTPSSHF.